The present entry profiles one TCR beta chain with its context. Its antigen is as yet unknown. This sample is part of a study of shared clonotypes between healthy human individuals. On the study more broadly: For every donor, three CD4 naive, three CD4 memory, two CD8 naive and one CD8 memory plates were used. The study's findings and limits: Larger estimated richness was generally recorded for naive subsets relative to memory subsets.

Germline-derived CDR1 and CDR2 are ENHRY and SYGVKD. The CDR3 has 15 amino acids. V gave up 1 base and J gave up 4 bases, with 14 bases separating them. For sorted subsets, approximately 0.2 ug DNA per replicate equaled about 27,000 T cell genomes. Libraries were prepared by immunoSEQ multiplex PCR; TCRdb keeps only in-frame clonotypes and omits some of them. The data show around 1 million clones, more than 75% seen once. The clonotype comes from a man aged 18 to 35 in good health. The rearrangement uses TRBV10-3 and TRBJ2-7, with a weak D call TRBD2 (5 bases). The sequenced sample consisted of memory CD4+ T cells sorted from blood. As to subset: CD45RA-negative fraction. The CDR3, as DNA: TGTGCCATCAGTGAGTATACGGTTCCGGGATACGAGCAGTACTTC. It yields the protein CAISEYTVPGYEQYF.